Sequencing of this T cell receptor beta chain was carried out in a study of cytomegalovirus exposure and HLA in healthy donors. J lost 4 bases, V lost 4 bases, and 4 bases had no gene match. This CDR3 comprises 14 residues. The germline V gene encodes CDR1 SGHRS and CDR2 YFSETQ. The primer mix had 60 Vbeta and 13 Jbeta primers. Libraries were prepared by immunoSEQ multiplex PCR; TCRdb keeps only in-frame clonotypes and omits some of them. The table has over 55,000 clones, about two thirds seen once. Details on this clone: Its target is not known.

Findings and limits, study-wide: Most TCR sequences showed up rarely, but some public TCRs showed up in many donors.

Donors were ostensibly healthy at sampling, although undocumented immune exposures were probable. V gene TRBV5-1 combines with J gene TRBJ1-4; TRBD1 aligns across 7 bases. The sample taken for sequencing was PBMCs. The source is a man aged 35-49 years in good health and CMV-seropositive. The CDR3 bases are TGCGCCAGCAGCCTTGGACAGGTTAATGAAAAACTGTTTTTT. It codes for CASSLGQVNEKLFF.